The 24 T cell receptor beta chains below come from one sample, sequenced in a study of blood T cell repertoires in COVID-19. The method was immunoSEQ multiplex PCR; TCRdb's version includes in-frame clones alone and lacks a portion of them. This sample yields some 160,000 clones, of which roughly 93% are seen a single time; 2% to 3% belongs to the top ten. The source material was peripheral blood. Receptor source: a man aged 18 to 30 with acute or convalescent COVID-19.

The CDR3 nucleotides read TGTGCCAGCAGCCAAGAACAGGGGGGTGGTCACACTGAAGCTTTCTTT. Encoded protein: CASSQEQGGGHTEAFF. The rearrangement uses TRBV4-2 and TRBJ1-1, with 8 positions matching TRBD1. Per the germline V gene, CDR1 is LGHNA and CDR2 is YNFKEQ. With 0 bases clipped from V and 3 bases from J, the junction kept 6 bases outside the gene matches. This CDR3 is built from 16 residues.

The chain carries TRBV18 and TRBJ1-1; a possible D gene is TRBD1 (5 bases). V dropped 3 bases and J dropped 6 bases, with 14 bases sitting between them. The CDR3 consists of 14 residues. From germline, CDR1 is KGHSH and CDR2 LQKENI. CDR3 protein: CASSPQGPLAEAFF. The CDR3 DNA sequence: TGTGCCAGCTCACCTCAGGGCCCACTCGCTGAAGCTTTCTTT.

The V and J genes are TRBV6-5 and TRBJ1-1, with 7 positions matching TRBD1. Germline V gene lookup returns CDR1 MNHEY and CDR2 SVGAGI. The V segment lost 5 bases and the J segment 1 base; nucleotides outside the gene matches: 7. CDR3 length: 15 residues. The CDR3, as DNA: TGTGCCAGCAGTACCCCGGGACAGTCGAACACTGAAGCTTTCTTT. Its protein product is CASSTPGQSNTEAFF.

The chain couples TRBV29-1 to TRBJ1-1; tentative D call: TRBD1 (6 bases). Trimming pared 4 bases from V and 1 base from J, leaving 10 bases between. Germline values: CDR1 SQVTM, CDR2 ANQGSEA. The CDR3 sequence is 13 residues long. DNA of the CDR3: TGCAGCGTTGCCCGGGACAAGAACACTGAAGCTTTCTTT. Protein: CSVARDKNTEAFF.

Of note for this clone: Relative to the germline gene, one junction end is altered; a read error may explain this. The chain's CDR3 is CASSSVTASYDEQFF. CDR3 nucleotide sequence: TGTGCCAGCAGCTCCGTCACGGCTAGCTACGATGAGCAGTTCTTC. V gene TRBV7-6 combines with J gene TRBJ2-1; TRBD2 might be the D (5 bases). The CDR3 loop spans 15 amino acids. Germline CDR1 SGHVS, CDR2 FNYEAQ.

This chain uses TRBV24-1 with TRBJ1-5; 12 bases line up with TRBD1. The germline CDR1 and CDR2 sequences are KGHDR and SFDVKD. The CDR3 runs 16 residues. The V and J ends lost 4 bases and 7 bases, in that order; junction bases with no gene match: 7. CDR3 sequence: CATSDSGTGGRQPQHF. DNA of the CDR3: TGTGCCACCAGTGACTCCGGGACAGGGGGCAGACAGCCCCAGCATTTT.

This clone appeared a few times. The chain links TRBV7-6 to TRBJ1-5; 10 bases match TRBD1. Germline V gene sequence: CDR1 SGHVS, CDR2 FNYEAQ. V was clipped by 1 base and J by 2 bases; unmatched bases: 14. The CDR3 length is 20 residues. CDR3 loop: CASSLGPGQGLEYGNQPQHF. The DNA of the CDR3 is TGTGCCAGCAGCTTAGGTCCGGGACAGGGGTTGGAATATGGCAATCAGCCCCAGCATTTT.

This clone was counted a single time. The chain couples TRBV27 to TRBJ1-2; perhaps TRBD1 as D (5 bases). This CDR3 spans 15 amino acids. Germline CDR1 reads MNHEY; CDR2 reads SMNVEV (reference sequence). Deletions cut 2 bases from V and 0 bases from J, with 10 bases between. CDR3: CASSLVGAANYGYTF. The CDR3 nucleotides are TGTGCCAGCAGTTTAGTAGGGGCAGCTAACTATGGCTACACCTTC.

This chain links TRBV15 with TRBJ1-6; D gene uncertain. V gave up 3 bases and J gave up 0 bases, with 9 bases separating them. Looked up from germline, CDR1 is LNHNV and CDR2 is YYDKDF (reference sequence). This CDR3 has 16 residues. In DNA, the CDR3 is TGTGCCACCAGCAGTGCAGGTGCCTCCTATAATTCACCCCTCCACTTT. Translating it yields CATSSAGASYNSPLHF.

The chain uses TRBV7-8 and TRBJ2-2; 7 bases are a match to TRBD2. This CDR3 spans 16 amino acids. V was clipped by 4 bases and J by 3 bases; unmatched bases: 8. CDR1 is SGHVS and CDR2 is FQNEAQ in the germline V gene. CDR3 coding DNA: TGTGCCAGCAGCTACCAAAGACTAGCAGACACCGGGGAGCTGTTTTTT. Translated, it gives CASSYQRLADTGELFF. The entire variable domain, with the rest obtained from reference TRBV7-8 and TRBJ2-2, is as follows: GAGVSQSPRYKVAKRGQDVALRCDPISGHVSLFWYQQALGQGPEFLTYFQNEAQLDKSGLPSDRFFAERPEGSVSTLKIQRTQQEDSAVYLCASSYQRLADTGELFFGEGSRLTVL.

Comments on this clone: At the DNA level, this CDR3 is encoded by other sequences in the same sample as well. The gene calls are TRBV29-1 and TRBJ1-2; 9 bases agree with TRBD1. The CDR3 has 14 residues. Germline assignment: CDR1 SQVTM and CDR2 ANQGSEA. The trim removed 4 bases at V and 0 bases at J, leaving 3 bases unmatched. The DNA of the CDR3 is TGCAGCGTTGTACGGGACAGGGCTAACTATGGCTACACCTTC. Amino acid sequence: CSVVRDRANYGYTF.

This chain connects TRBV29-1 to TRBJ2-7, with a tentative D call TRBD2 (5 bases). The CDR3 contains 14 residues. V lost 4 bases and J 3 bases, leaving 16 bases between the germline ends. Germline V gene data show CDR1 as SQVTM and CDR2 as ANQGSEA. CDR3: CSVGRTDWGYEQYF. Written as DNA, the CDR3 is TGCAGCGTTGGCCGGACGGACTGGGGCTACGAGCAGTACTTC.

This clone appeared a single time. The chain is built from TRBV2 and TRBJ2-3, with TRBD2 matching 14 bases. The CDR3 is 13 residues long. Germline CDR1 and CDR2: SNHLY and FYNNEI. The trim removed 10 bases at V and 6 bases at J, leaving 3 bases unmatched. The CDR3 sequence: CATRLAGGDTQYF. Here the CDR3 DNA reads TGTGCCACCCGACTAGCGGGAGGGGATACGCAGTATTTT.

This clone was counted a single time. The rearrangement links TRBV19 to TRBJ1-1; D is perhaps TRBD1 (5 bases). V gave up 2 bases and J gave up 4 bases, with 11 bases separating them. The CDR3 has 14 amino acids. CDR1 LNHDA and CDR2 SQIVND come from the germline V gene (reference sequence). CDR3 coding DNA: TGTGCCAGTAGTATAACTCAGGGTGGCACTGAAGCTTTCTTT. This translates into CASSITQGGTEAFF.

V is TRBV12-5 and J is TRBJ1-5; TRBD1 matches 8 bases. Germline V gene lookup returns CDR1 LGHNT and CDR2 FRNRAP. The CDR3 totals 14 residues. V lost 4 bases and J lost 2; bases outside the gene matches: 1. CDR3 nucleotide sequence: TGTGCTAGTGGTTCGGACAGGGGCAATCAGCCCCAGCATTTT. Protein sequence: CASGSDRGNQPQHF.

CDR3 in DNA: TGTGCCAGCAGTTTCTTCGATGAGCAGTTCTTC. This gives the protein CASSFFDEQFF. This sequence joins TRBV27 and TRBJ2-1, with D unresolved. The ends were cut back, 3 bases at V and 8 bases at J, with 5 bases in the middle. Per germline, CDR1 MNHEY and CDR2 SMNVEV (reference sequence). The CDR3 totals 11 residues.

The gene calls are TRBV27 and TRBJ2-1, with 7 bases identical to TRBD2. The CDR3 contains 13 residues. J was trimmed by 4 bases and V by 10 bases; bases with no gene match: 7. Per germline, CDR1 MNHEY and CDR2 SMNVEV (reference sequence). In DNA form, the CDR3 reads TGTGCCACCAGGACTAGTGGGTACAATGAGCAGTTCTTC. Protein sequence: CATRTSGYNEQFF.

The chain carries TRBV23-1 and TRBJ1-2, with 8 bases lining up with TRBD1. TRBV23-1 is treated as an ORF (open reading frame) with a function not yet certain. The V and J ends lost 4 bases and 3 bases, in that order; junction bases with no gene match: 19. This CDR3 spans 19 amino acids. The CDR3 loop reads CASSPLDRGKRTMDYGYTF. CDR3 in DNA: TGCGCCAGCAGTCCTTTAGACAGGGGAAAAAGGACTATGGACTATGGCTACACCTTC.

The rearrangement joins TRBV18 to TRBJ2-7; the match to TRBD1 covers 7 bases. Germline V gene sequence: CDR1 KGHSH, CDR2 LQKENI. The J segment lost 0 bases and the V segment lost 8 bases, leaving 7 bases of the junction unmatched. The CDR3 is 14 amino acids. This CDR3 reads CASRTGVLSYEQYF. The CDR3 DNA reads TGTGCCAGCAGAACAGGGGTCCTCTCCTACGAGCAGTACTTC.

The table lists this clone with a count of one. The gene calls are TRBV6-1 and TRBJ2-3; 9 bases map to TRBD2. Germline V gene data show CDR1 as MNHNS and CDR2 as SASEGT. V lost 4 bases and J lost 1; bases outside the gene matches: 6. The CDR3 spans 16 residues. The CDR3: CASSARGGGGTDTQYF. The CDR3 DNA is TGTGCCAGCAGTGCCCGGGGCGGGGGGGGCACAGATACGCAGTATTTT.

Only one count was recorded for this clone. CDR3 sequence: CASSRGGENEQFF. The CDR3 DNA reads as TGTGCCAGCAGCCGTGGGGGGGAGAATGAGCAGTTCTTC. The chain carries TRBV7-7 and TRBJ2-1; 7 bases fit TRBD2. The germline CDR1 and CDR2 sequences are SSHAT and FNYEAQ (reference sequence). The length of the CDR3 is 13 residues. J was trimmed by 7 bases and V by 5 bases; bases with no gene match: 5.

V and J are TRBV6-2 or TRBV6-3 and TRBJ2-1; 7 bases match TRBD2. The CDR3 has 15 residues. From germline, CDR1 is MNHEY and CDR2 SVGEGT. The ends lost 2 bases at V and 6 bases at J; junction bases unmatched: 7. This CDR3 reads CASSYPLAASNEQFF. CDR3 DNA: TGTGCCAGCAGTTACCCCCTAGCGGCCTCCAATGAGCAGTTCTTC.

The table lists this clone with a count of one. The V and J genes are TRBV30 and TRBJ1-3; possible D gene TRBD1, 5 bases. Trimming removed 2 bases at V and 0 bases at J, with 8 bases between. The CDR3 has 14 amino acids. Per the germline V gene, CDR1 is GTSNPN and CDR2 is SVGIG (reference sequence). CDR3 DNA: TGTGCCTGGAGTATGACAGCCTCTGGAAACACCATATATTTT. It encodes CAWSMTASGNTIYF.

The chain joins TRBV3-1 (or the pseudogene TRBV3-2) to TRBJ2-5; D may be TRBD2 (6 bases). The CDR3 has 13 amino acids. V was shortened by 5 bases and J by 5 bases, with 12 bases between the two germline ends. The germline V gene encodes CDR1 LGHDT and CDR2 YNNKEL (reference sequence). CDR3 sequence reads: CASSETSRETQYF. In nucleotides, the CDR3 is TGTGCCAGCAGCGAGACTAGTCGGGAGACCCAGTACTTC.